The entry that follows covers one T cell receptor beta chain sequence. Its binding antigen is unknown. No base quality information exists; no much larger clone differs at one position. This entry belongs to a study of cytomegalovirus exposure and HLA in healthy donors (dated by TCRdb to about 2017). About the study as a whole: The approximately 710 repertoires of the first cohort and the roughly 120 validation repertoires were produced on the same platform, according to a later analysis. The aim of the study was to test whether cataloging public T cell receptors could identify signatures of past pathogen exposure. In addition to the first cohort of 650 to 750 subjects, a separate validation cohort of some 120 different subjects was used. The study combined high-throughput TCR immunosequencing, statistical association of individual TCRs with disease status, and machine learning to predict cytomegalovirus infection status. The investigation overall reported the following: The study listed 150 to 200 TCR beta chains as associated with cytomegalovirus. A later analysis lacked HLA typing for the validation cohort, so it scored co-occurrence in that cohort across all 110 or so repertoires. In a later analysis, TCRs clustered in the first cohort were found to also tend to co-occur in the roughly 120 validation repertoires, with 90% to 95% of cluster scores above 0. In vitro tests confirmed that a few of the cytomegalovirus-associated TCR beta chains recognize cytomegalovirus antigens. Cytomegalovirus status was reported to be diagnosed by the classifier with high specificity and sensitivity in both the original and validation cohorts. The authors suggested that the approach could potentially be generalized to other disease states and immunological phenotypes. Most TCR sequences were observed very rarely across donors, whereas some public TCRs were present in many individuals.

The CDR3 covers 13 residues, taking in both the cysteine and the phenylalanine. The sequence is cut down to CDR3 DNA, 39 bases in frame from base 1. Relative to germline, V is 3 bases shorter and J is 5 bases shorter, with 9 bases between their ends. Via the germline V gene (reference sequence), CDR1 is MNHEY and CDR2 SMNVEV. Donors formed part of the validation cohort, which comprised 120 subjects and was distinct from the first cohort of 550 to 850 subjects. The library was prepared using the immunoSEQ multiplex PCR assay. Turning to the authors' computational methods: A statistical classification framework was built for diagnosing cytomegalovirus status from the catalog of TCR beta chain sequences. The table comes from immuneACCESS by way of TCRdb, which keeps in-frame sequences with V and J called. Part of the clones is missing from these tables; in studies checked, under half for an unresolved V gene and the rest for unknown reasons. V and J calls and clone size are those listed in that table; D and trimming were worked out from the DNA. This sample gives over 150,000 clones in total; about 80% of them show up just once. Approximately 3% of the sample rests with the top ten.

The sequenced sample was PBMCs. This receptor chain uses TRBV27 and TRBJ2-3, and the D gene may be TRBD2, 5 bases matching. This clonotype was obtained from a woman younger than 30 in good health and CMV-seropositive. The CDR3 loop reads CASSFLRGDTQYF. The nucleotide sequence reads TGTGCCAGCAGTTTTTTACGGGGAGATACGCAGTATTTT.